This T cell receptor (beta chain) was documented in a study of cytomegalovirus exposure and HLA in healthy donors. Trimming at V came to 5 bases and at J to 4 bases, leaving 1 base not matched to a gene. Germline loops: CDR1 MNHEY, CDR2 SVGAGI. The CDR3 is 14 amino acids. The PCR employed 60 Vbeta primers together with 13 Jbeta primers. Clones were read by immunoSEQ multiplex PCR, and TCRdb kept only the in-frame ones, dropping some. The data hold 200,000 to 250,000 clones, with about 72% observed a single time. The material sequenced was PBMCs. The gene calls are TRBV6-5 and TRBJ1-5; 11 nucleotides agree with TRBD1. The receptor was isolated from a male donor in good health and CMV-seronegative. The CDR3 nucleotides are TGTGCCAGCAGTGGACAGGGGGCGAATCAGCCCCAGCATTTT. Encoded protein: CASSGQGANQPQHF.